The 30 T cell receptor beta chains presented below share a single source sample, sequenced in a study of blood T cells in healthy people across ages. The use of a sample-barcoded 5' primer and a J-beta primer mix characterized a second PCR of about 7 to 12 cycles. TCRdb analysed the 5' RACE reads with MiXCR anew, one entry per CDR3 protein. The sample yields about 1.6 million distinct CDR3 sequences, roughly 32% seen once. Sequencing was performed on blood. The source of these receptors is a woman in her twenties or thirties in good health.

The genes are TRBV20-1 and TRBJ1-4; D is unresolved. V was trimmed by 2 bases and J by 0 bases, leaving 10 bases between them. The germline CDR1 and CDR2 sequences are DFQATT and SNEGSKA (reference sequence). The CDR3 is made up of 15 amino acids. Here the CDR3 DNA reads TGCAGTGCTAGACGGACGGATTCAACTAATGAAAAACTGTTTTTT. Translated, it gives CSARRTDSTNEKLFF.

The chain links TRBV3-1 to TRBJ2-1; D may be TRBD2 (6 bases). The CDR3 length is 15 residues. CDR1 LGHDT and CDR2 YNNKEL come from the germline V gene (reference sequence). The ends were cut back, 4 bases at V and 2 bases at J, with 12 bases in the middle. CDR3 sequence (DNA): TGTGCCAGCAGCCCCGGGAGTGCCCCCTACAATGAGCAGTTCTTC. Translated: CASSPGSAPYNEQFF.

This clonotype was seen ten or more times. The J gene is TRBJ2-5, the V gene TRBV7-7, with D perhaps being TRBD1 or TRBD2 (6 bases each). This CDR3 is built from 14 residues. Trimming shortened V by 6 bases and J by 4 bases, and 15 bases separated the two germline ends. CDR1 and CDR2 from the germline V gene are SSHAT and FNYEAQ (reference sequence). The chain's CDR3 is CASRPGGAGETQYF. The CDR3 nucleotides read TGTGCCAGCAGACCCGGGGGCGCCGGAGAGACCCAGTACTTC.

Ten or more counts support this clonotype. The rearrangement uses TRBV12-3 or TRBV12-4 and TRBJ2-7; D unresolved. This CDR3 is built from 13 residues. Between the trimmed V and J ends, which lost 2 bases and 5 bases, there was a span of 10 bases. The CDR3 DNA follows: TGTGCCAGCAGTTTACTTCGCGTGGACGAGCAGTACTTC. This sequence encodes CASSLLRVDEQYF.

V usage is TRBV9 and J usage is TRBJ1-1, with D possibly being TRBD1 (5 bases). Trimming shortened V by 3 bases and J by 1 base, and 13 bases separated the two germline ends. Germline V gives CDR1 SGDLS, CDR2 YYNGEE. The length of the CDR3 is 15 residues. The DNA for the CDR3 is TGTGCCAGCAGCGCGGGGCCCAGGGCGAACACTGAAGCTTTCTTT. Amino acids: CASSAGPRANTEAFF.

With regard to this clonotype: One end of the junction is discordant with germline, which a read error may explain. The DNA of the CDR3 is TGTGCCAACAGCCTCCAGGGGAGCTCCTACGAGCAGTACTTC. Amino acids: CANSLQGSSYEQYF. The rearrangement uses TRBV9 and TRBJ2-7, with a possible D match to TRBD1 (6 bases). The germline gives CDR1 SGDLS, CDR2 YYNGEE. CDR3 length: 14 amino acids.

This clonotype came up a few times. The chain recombines TRBV3-1 with TRBJ2-3, with unresolved D. V was cut by 5 bases and J by 8 bases, with 14 bases left in between. The germline V gene has CDR1 LGHDT and CDR2 YNNKEL (reference sequence). This CDR3 is built from 13 residues. The CDR3 loop is CASSDRAAGTQYF. CDR3 sequence (DNA): TGTGCCAGCAGCGACCGGGCCGCAGGTACGCAGTATTTT.

The chain couples TRBV7-2 to TRBJ2-5, with D possibly matching TRBD2 (6 bases). The J call is doubtful: the DNA matches TRBJ2-7 better. From germline, CDR1 is SGHTA and CDR2 FQGNSA. This CDR3 comprises 15 residues. This CDR3 reads CASSPRRGYLAEQYF. In DNA, the CDR3 is TGTGCCAGCAGCCCCCGGCGGGGCTACCTAGCCGAGCAGTACTTC.

This clonotype has only one observation. The gene calls are TRBV28 and TRBJ1-5, with no clear D. V lost 6 bases to trimming and J lost 3 bases, with 9 bases between them. Germline CDR1 MDHEN, CDR2 SYDVKM. CDR3 size: 13 residues. CDR3 loop: CASRWTFNQPQHF. The CDR3 DNA follows: TGTGCCAGCAGATGGACCTTCAATCAGCCCCAGCATTTT.

The genes are TRBV11-2 and TRBJ2-1; D is unclear. Germline values: CDR1 SGHAT, CDR2 FQNNGV. The V end was cut by 10 bases, the J end by 4 bases, with 17 bases between. The CDR3 is 14 amino acids. The CDR3: CATQPSLLYNEQFF. DNA of the CDR3: TGTGCCACCCAACCAAGTTTACTGTACAATGAGCAGTTCTTC.

The sample holds many counts of this clonotype. This rearrangement joins TRBV29-1 to TRBJ2-7; D may be TRBD1 (6 bases). V was cut by 4 bases and J by 5 bases, with 12 bases left in between. In germline, CDR1 is SQVTM, CDR2 ANQGSEA. CDR3 length: 12 residues. CDR3 sequence reads: CSVAQGINEQYF. In nucleotides, the CDR3 is TGCAGCGTTGCACAGGGAATCAACGAGCAGTACTTC.

The genes are TRBV28 and TRBJ2-7; 7 nucleotides line up with TRBD1. The V and J ends lost 3 bases and 7 bases, in that order; junction bases with no gene match: 21. Germline assignment: CDR1 MDHEN and CDR2 SYDVKM. This CDR3 has 18 amino acids. Here the CDR3 DNA reads TGTGCCAGCAGTTTCCCGGGACAGAGTCGCACTACGTCGGGGGAGCAGTACTTC. The encoded protein is CASSFPGQSRTTSGEQYF.

Worth noting for this clonotype: A much larger clone differs from this one at a single base, so this may be a read error. V gene TRBV29-1 combines with J gene TRBJ2-5; 10 bases align to TRBD2. Germline CDR1 reads SQVTM; CDR2 reads ANQGSEA. Germline trimming cut 4 bases from V and 11 bases from J; bases unmatched to any gene: 10. The CDR3 is 13 residues long. CDR3 region: CSVGRTSGNEQYF. CDR3 DNA sequence: TGCAGCGTTGGAAGGACTAGCGGCAATGAGCAGTACTTC.

Note on this clonotype: A read error may explain this, as a much larger clone is one base away. The V and J genes are TRBV11-1 and TRBJ2-1, with 8 bases aligning to TRBD2. CDR1 and CDR2 from the germline V gene are SGHAT and FQDESV (reference sequence). V trimming: 5 bases; J trimming: 2 bases; junction bases outside the gene matches: 5. This CDR3 comprises 15 residues. The CDR3 is CASSALAGPYNEQFF. CDR3 coding DNA: TGTGCCAGCAGCGCCCTAGCGGGTCCCTACAATGAGCAGTTCTTC.

The CDR3 spells CASSRRAGGSTDTQYF. CDR3 in DNA: TGCGCCAGCAGCCGTCGGGCGGGGGGGTCCACAGATACGCAGTATTTT. The rearrangement links TRBV4-1 to TRBJ2-3, with 9 bases fitting TRBD2. The trim removed 4 bases at V and 2 bases at J, leaving 7 bases unmatched. Germline CDR1 and CDR2: MGHRA and YSYEKL. This CDR3 is 16 amino acids long.

The J gene is TRBJ2-4, the V gene TRBV20-1, with a possible D match to TRBD2 (6 bases). V was trimmed by 0 bases and J by 3 bases, leaving 18 bases between them. Germline CDR1 DFQATT, CDR2 SNEGSKA (reference sequence). CDR3 length: 17 residues. CDR3 sequence: CSARDPVADHLKNIQYF. The DNA of the CDR3 is TGCAGTGCTAGAGATCCCGTAGCGGACCACCTCAAAAACATTCAGTACTTC.

CDR3 nucleotide sequence: TGTGCCAGCAGCTTAGTCGGGGGAAAAGACGATACGCAGTATTTT. It codes for CASSLVGGKDDTQYF. V is TRBV11-2 and J is TRBJ2-3; D might be TRBD2 (6 bases). CDR1 SGHAT and CDR2 FQNNGV come from the germline V gene. The CDR3 runs to 15 residues. The germline V and J ends were trimmed by 1 base and 6 bases, with 14 bases remaining between them.

The genes are TRBV20-1 and TRBJ2-4; 15 positions match TRBD2. Losses at the gene ends were 6 bases for V and 7 bases for J; bases not matched to a gene: 10. The CDR3 has 16 amino acids. Per germline, CDR1 DFQATT and CDR2 SNEGSKA (reference sequence). CDR3: CSALNPGTSGRNIQYF. The CDR3 DNA follows: TGCAGTGCCCTTAATCCCGGGACTAGCGGGAGGAACATTCAGTACTTC.

The chain carries TRBV20-1 and TRBJ2-3, with 7 bases that match TRBD2. The CDR3 contains 14 residues. The junction had 9 bases not matched to a gene; V was cut back by 5 bases and J by 4 bases. CDR1 and CDR2 (germline): DFQATT, SNEGSKA (reference sequence). CDR3 sequence (DNA): TGCAGTGCTGGTCTTGTGGGGAGGGCAGATACGCAGTATTTT. Protein: CSAGLVGRADTQYF.

This clonotype was observed a single time. A much larger clone differs by one base, so this may be a read error. This chain links TRBV20-1 with TRBJ2-1; TRBD2 matches 12 bases. The CDR3 consists of 13 residues. Germline V gives CDR1 DFQATT, CDR2 SNEGSKA (reference sequence). This chain's CDR3 is CSALTSGRNEQVF. CDR3 DNA sequence: TGCAGTGCCCTGACTAGCGGGAGAAATGAGCAGGTCTTC.

The chain carries TRBV4-1 and TRBJ2-3; 8 bases fit TRBD2. This CDR3 has 19 residues. The V gene end was trimmed by 0 bases and the J gene end by 2 bases; junction bases not matched to a gene: 13. CDR1 MGHRA and CDR2 YSYEKL come from the germline V gene. The CDR3 bases are TGCGCCAGCAGCCAAGACGGGCGGGGGGCCAGACTGACCACAGATACGCAGTATTTT. Encoded protein: CASSQDGRGARLTTDTQYF.

This clonotype was observed a few times. The V and J genes are TRBV2 and TRBJ2-5; 9 bases line up with TRBD2. The J segment lost 4 bases and the V segment lost 4 bases, leaving 10 bases of the junction unmatched. CDR3 length equals 16 residues. In germline, CDR1 is SNHLY, CDR2 FYNNEI. CDR3 region: CASSAALLAGIETQYF. The CDR3 DNA sequence: TGTGCCAGCAGTGCCGCCCTCCTAGCGGGGATAGAGACCCAGTACTTC. The complete variable domain, with remaining parts taken from reference TRBV2 and TRBJ2-5, reads EPEVTQTPSHQVTQMGQEVILRCVPISNHLYFYWYRQILGQKVEFLVSFYNNEISEKSEIFDDQFSVERPDGSNFTLKIRSTKLEDSAMYFCASSAALLAGIETQYFGPGTRLLVL.

In this sample, this clonotype turned up a few times. The genes are TRBV6-1 and TRBJ1-5; possibly TRBD1 for D (6 bases). V was pared by 6 bases and J by 7 bases, with 10 bases between. Per the germline V gene, CDR1 is MNHNS and CDR2 is SASEGT. The CDR3 extends over 12 amino acids. CDR3 residues: CASRRDKQPQHF. The CDR3 DNA sequence: TGTGCCAGCAGAAGGGACAAACAGCCCCAGCATTTT.

The sample holds a few counts of this clonotype. CDR3 residues: CASSTDRENYGYTF. Written as DNA, the CDR3 is TGTGCCAGCAGCACCGACAGGGAAAACTATGGCTACACCTTC. J is TRBJ1-2 and V is TRBV7-9, with 7 bases that match TRBD1. With V trimmed by 5 bases and J by 2 bases, 5 bases remained unmatched. Germline loops: CDR1 SEHNR, CDR2 FQNEAQ (reference sequence). The CDR3 consists of 14 residues.

J is TRBJ2-7 and V is TRBV3-1; maybe TRBD1 (6 bases). The CDR3 is made up of 14 amino acids. Germline loops: CDR1 LGHDT, CDR2 YNNKEL (reference sequence). Trimming cost V 4 bases and J 5 bases, with 15 bases left between them. The CDR3 region is CASSPRQALHEQYF. The CDR3 nucleotides read TGTGCCAGCAGCCCACGACAGGCCCTCCACGAGCAGTACTTC.

This chain connects TRBV12-3 or TRBV12-4 to TRBJ1-2, with TRBD1 as a possible D gene (5 bases). V was clipped by 7 bases and J by 3 bases, with 18 bases between them. The CDR3 extends over 15 amino acids. The CDR3 nucleotides read TGTGCCAGCACCCCGAACGGCAGGGATGACTATGGCTACACCTTC. Protein product: CASTPNGRDDYGYTF.

This clonotype was seen only a few times. DNA of the CDR3: TGCAGTGCACCGGACAGCGTCTCCTACGAGCAGTACTTC. Translated: CSAPDSVSYEQYF. V usage is TRBV20-1 and J usage is TRBJ2-7; D perhaps matches TRBD1 (6 bases). The germline V gene has CDR1 DFQATT and CDR2 SNEGSKA (reference sequence). Trimming shortened V by 6 bases and J by 0 bases, and 12 bases separated the two germline ends. The length of the CDR3 is 13 residues.

The V and J genes are TRBV27 and TRBJ1-6, with D perhaps matching TRBD1 (5 bases). This CDR3 comprises 17 residues. In germline, CDR1 is MNHEY, CDR2 SMNVEV (reference sequence). V lost 5 bases and J lost 5, with 19 bases in between. In nucleotides, the CDR3 is TGTGCCAGCAGTCGGTCCGGGGGAGGAGGGAATAATTCACCCCTCCACTTT. It translates to CASSRSGGGGNNSPLHF.

V and J are TRBV20-1 and TRBJ2-1, with D perhaps TRBD2 (6 bases). V lost 1 base to trimming and J lost 2 bases, with 12 bases between them. The CDR3 is 15 amino acids. Germline V lookup: CDR1 DFQATT, CDR2 SNEGSKA (reference sequence). CDR3 nucleotides: TGCAGTGCTAGAGGGGGCACTAGCCCCTACAATGAGCAGTTCTTC. Protein sequence: CSARGGTSPYNEQFF.

This chain uses TRBV18 with TRBJ2-7; no reliable D call. Per germline, CDR1 KGHSH and CDR2 LQKENI. There are 20 residues in the CDR3. V was shortened by 2 bases and J by 1 base, with 27 bases between the two germline ends. CDR3 sequence: CASSPTGPLQNRPESYEQYF. In DNA, the CDR3 is TGTGCCAGCTCACCAACCGGACCCCTCCAAAATCGACCTGAATCCTACGAGCAGTACTTC.